Presented here are 13 T cell receptor beta chains from one specimen sequenced in a study of blood T cells in healthy people across ages. The authors ran a second PCR of about 7 to 12 cycles using a sample-barcoded 5' primer and a J-beta primer mix. One entry per CDR3 protein results from TCRdb running MiXCR on the 5' RACE reads. This table has 700,000 or so distinct CDR3 sequences, around 38% appearing once. The sequenced sample consisted of blood. These receptors were obtained from a man aged 80 or over in good health.

V gene TRBV3-1 combines with J gene TRBJ2-7; D is ambiguous. V lost 1 base and J 3 bases, leaving 7 bases between the germline ends. CDR3 length equals 13 residues. In germline, CDR1 is LGHDT, CDR2 YNNKEL (reference sequence). The CDR3 DNA sequence: TGTGCCAGCAGCCAAGGGACGGGCTACGAGCAGTACTTC. Amino acid sequence: CASSQGTGYEQYF.

Only a few counts were recorded for this clonotype. The V call is TRBV6-6, the J call TRBJ2-7; TRBD2 is a possible D gene (5 bases). The CDR3 is made up of 14 amino acids. With 4 bases removed from V and 4 bases from J, the gap between germline ends came to 14 bases. Germline-derived CDR1 and CDR2 are MNHNY and SVGAGI (reference sequence). CDR3 DNA sequence: TGTGCCAGCAGTTTAGACGGGATCGAGTACGAGCAGTACTTC. It is translated as CASSLDGIEYEQYF.

As regards this clonotype: Being one base from a much bigger clone, this may be a read error. The J gene is TRBJ2-7, the V gene TRBV20-1, with 7 bases lining up with TRBD1. The CDR3 consists of 12 residues. CDR1 DFQATT and CDR2 SNEGSKA come from the germline V gene (reference sequence). The CDR3 region is CSAGTVAYERYF. The CDR3 nucleotides are TGCAGTGCAGGGACAGTAGCCTACGAGCGGTACTTC.

This clonotype was observed a handful of times. This sequence joins TRBV7-2 and TRBJ2-7; D is unresolved. The J call is uncertain, as TRBJ2-1 better fits the DNA end. Germline CDR1 is SGHTA and CDR2 is FQGNSA. The CDR3 totals 13 residues. CDR3 protein: CASSLLGSHEQFF. DNA of the CDR3: TGTGCCAGCAGCTTGTTGGGGTCCCATGAGCAGTTCTTC.

This clonotype was observed a handful of times. This chain joins TRBV12-3 or TRBV12-4 and TRBJ2-5; TRBD1 matches 9 bases. The CDR3 sequence is 15 residues long. J gave up 5 bases and V 6 bases, and 10 bases lay outside the gene matches. CDR3 in DNA: TGTGCCAGCAGACCCACAGGGGGCGGGCCGGAGACCCAGTACTTC. Translated, it gives CASRPTGGGPETQYF.

The chain carries TRBV6-6 and TRBJ2-3; D might be TRBD2 (6 bases). With 2 bases removed from V and 0 bases from J, the gap between germline ends came to 9 bases. The CDR3 runs to 15 residues. Germline V lookup: CDR1 MNHNY, CDR2 SVGAGI (reference sequence). The CDR3 DNA follows: TGTGCCAGCAGTTACCAAGGGACTAGCACAGATACGCAGTATTTT. Translated: CASSYQGTSTDTQYF.

As for this clonotype: One base away lies a much larger clone, so this may be a sequencing read error. This chain joins TRBV4-3 and TRBJ1-2; maybe TRBD1 (5 bases). The CDR3 covers 15 residues. Trimming shortened V by 1 base and J by 8 bases, and 17 bases separated the two germline ends. Germline CDR1 reads LGHNA; CDR2 reads YSLEER. CDR3 loop: CASSQVGTSNGGYTF. The CDR3 DNA sequence: TGCGCCAGCAGCCAAGTCGGGACCTCCAACGGCGGCTACACCTTC.

This clonotype was counted a few times. The chain couples TRBV3-1 to TRBJ1-6; D uncertain. V lost 1 base and J lost 5, with 6 bases in between. Germline V gives CDR1 LGHDT, CDR2 YNNKEL (reference sequence). The CDR3 is 14 residues long. The CDR3 bases are TGTGCCAGCAGCCAAGGAGTCAATAATTCACCCCTCCACTTT. Amino acid sequence: CASSQGVNNSPLHF.

This clonotype was counted many times. The V call is TRBV7-2, the J call TRBJ1-2; perhaps TRBD1 as D (5 bases). This CDR3 has 16 residues. Between the trimmed V and J ends, which lost 0 bases and 0 bases, there was a span of 11 bases. CDR1 and CDR2 from the germline V gene are SGHTA and FQGNSA. CDR3 amino acids: CASSLAWDVSNYGYTF. In DNA, the CDR3 is TGTGCCAGCAGCTTAGCTTGGGACGTCTCTAACTATGGCTACACCTTC.

There are many counts of this clonotype. The J gene is TRBJ1-2, the V gene TRBV5-1, with 7 bases identical to TRBD1. Per germline, CDR1 SGHRS and CDR2 YFSETQ. This CDR3 contains 15 residues. V dropped 0 bases and J dropped 5; count of bases not matched to a gene: 7. The CDR3 nucleotides read TGCGCCAGCAGCTTGGCCGGGACAGCGACTTATGGCTACACCTTC. Its translation is CASSLAGTATYGYTF. The whole variable domain, filled in from reference TRBV5-1 and TRBJ1-2, reads KAGVTQTPRYLIKTRGQQVTLSCSPISGHRSVSWYQQTPGQGLQFLFEYFSETQRNKGNFPGRFSGRQFSNSRSEMNVSTLELGDSALYLCASSLAGTATYGYTFGSGTRLTVV.

This clonotype was detected many times. V and J are TRBV12-3 or TRBV12-4 and TRBJ1-5; D is undetermined. V lost 2 bases to trimming and J lost 0 bases, with 8 bases between them. CDR3 length: 15 residues. For the CDR3, the DNA is TGTGCCAGCAGTTTAACGCCACTTAGCAATCAGCCCCAGCATTTT. Translation: CASSLTPLSNQPQHF.

This clonotype has more than one count but fewer than ten. The rearrangement uses TRBV7-9 and TRBJ1-2; no reliable D call. Trimming took 4 bases from V and 8 from J, leaving 20 bases between them. Germline V gene data show CDR1 as SEHNR and CDR2 as FQNEAQ (reference sequence). The length of the CDR3 is 15 residues. CDR3 DNA sequence: TGTGCCAGCAGCTCCGACGTCCTTAGGTCTATCGGCTACACCTTC. Amino acids: CASSSDVLRSIGYTF.

CDR3 region: CASSKVVVDRVKQETQYF. CDR3 DNA: TGTGCCAGCAGCAAAGTAGTGGTGGACAGGGTGAAGCAAGAGACCCAGTACTTC. The chain combines TRBV21-1 with TRBJ2-5; the table's D call, TRBD1, was not checked against the DNA. TRBV21-1 is labeled a pseudogene. The CDR3 runs 18 residues.